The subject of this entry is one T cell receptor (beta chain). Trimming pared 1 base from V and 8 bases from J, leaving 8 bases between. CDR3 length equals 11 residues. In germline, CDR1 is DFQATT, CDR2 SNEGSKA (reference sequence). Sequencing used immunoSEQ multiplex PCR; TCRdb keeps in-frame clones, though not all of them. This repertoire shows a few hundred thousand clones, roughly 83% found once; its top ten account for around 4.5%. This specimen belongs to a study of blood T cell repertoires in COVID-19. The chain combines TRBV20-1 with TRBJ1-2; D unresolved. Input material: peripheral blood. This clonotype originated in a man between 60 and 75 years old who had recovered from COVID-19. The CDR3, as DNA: TGCAGTGCTAGAGGGGAGAGGGGCTACACCTTC. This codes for CSARGERGYTF.